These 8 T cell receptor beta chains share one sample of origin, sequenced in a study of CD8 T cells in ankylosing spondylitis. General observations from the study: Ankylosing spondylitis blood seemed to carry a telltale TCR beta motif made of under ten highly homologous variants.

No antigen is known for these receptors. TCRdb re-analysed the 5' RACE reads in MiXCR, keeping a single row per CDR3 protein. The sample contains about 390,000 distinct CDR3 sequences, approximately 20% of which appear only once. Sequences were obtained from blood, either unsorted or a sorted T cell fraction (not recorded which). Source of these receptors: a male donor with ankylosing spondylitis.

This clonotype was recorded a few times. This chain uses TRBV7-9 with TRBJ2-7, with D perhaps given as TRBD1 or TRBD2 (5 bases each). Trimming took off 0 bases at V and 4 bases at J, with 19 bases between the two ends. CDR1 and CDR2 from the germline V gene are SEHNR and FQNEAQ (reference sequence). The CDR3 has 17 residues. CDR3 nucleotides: TGTGCCAGCAGCTTAGCGTATGGGGGACCCCATTCATACGAGCAGTACTTC. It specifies CASSLAYGGPHSYEQYF.

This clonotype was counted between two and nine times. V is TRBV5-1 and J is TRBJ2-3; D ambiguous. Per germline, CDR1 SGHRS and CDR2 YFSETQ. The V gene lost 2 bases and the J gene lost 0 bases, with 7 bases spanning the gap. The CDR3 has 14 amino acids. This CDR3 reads CASSFPESTDTQYF. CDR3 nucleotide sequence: TGCGCCAGCAGCTTCCCGGAGAGCACAGATACGCAGTATTTT.

CDR3 sequence: CASSLGTAYNSPLHF. CDR3 coding DNA: TGTGCCAGCAGTTTAGGGACGGCATATAATTCACCCCTCCACTTT. The chain is built from TRBV12-3 or TRBV12-4 and TRBJ1-6; D uncertain. The CDR3 is 15 amino acids. Trimming left V 1 base short and J 4 bases short, with 8 bases between.

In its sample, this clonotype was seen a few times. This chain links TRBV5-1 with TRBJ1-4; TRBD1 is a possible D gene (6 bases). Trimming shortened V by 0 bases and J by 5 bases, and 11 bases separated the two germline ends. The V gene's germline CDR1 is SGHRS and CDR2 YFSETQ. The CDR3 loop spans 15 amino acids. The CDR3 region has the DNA TGCGCCAGCAGCTTGGGTACAGGGCTAAATGAAAAACTGTTTTTT. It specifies CASSLGTGLNEKLFF.

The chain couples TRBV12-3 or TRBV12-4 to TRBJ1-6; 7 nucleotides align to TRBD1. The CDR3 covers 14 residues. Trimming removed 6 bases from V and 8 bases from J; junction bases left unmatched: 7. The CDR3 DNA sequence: TGTGCCAGCAGCCGCCGGGACAGCCATTCACCCCTCCACTTT. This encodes CASSRRDSHSPLHF.

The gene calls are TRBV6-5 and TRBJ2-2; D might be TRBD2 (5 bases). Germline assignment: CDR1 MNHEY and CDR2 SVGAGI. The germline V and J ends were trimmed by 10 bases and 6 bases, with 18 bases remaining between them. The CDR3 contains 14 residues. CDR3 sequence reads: CATRLSDYPGELFF. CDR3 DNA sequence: TGTGCCACCAGGCTAAGCGACTATCCCGGGGAGCTGTTTTTT.

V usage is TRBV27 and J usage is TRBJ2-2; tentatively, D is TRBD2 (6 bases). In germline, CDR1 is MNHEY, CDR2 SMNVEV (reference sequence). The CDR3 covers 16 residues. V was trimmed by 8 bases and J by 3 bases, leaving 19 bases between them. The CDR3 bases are TGTGCCAGCTCAGGAGGCCGGGACTTTTACACCGGGGAGCTGTTTTTT. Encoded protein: CASSGGRDFYTGELFF.

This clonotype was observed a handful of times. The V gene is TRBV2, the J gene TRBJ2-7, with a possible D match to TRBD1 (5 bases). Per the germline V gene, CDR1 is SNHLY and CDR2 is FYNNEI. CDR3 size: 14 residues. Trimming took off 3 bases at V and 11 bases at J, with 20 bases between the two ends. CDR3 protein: CASSDSTVPPEKYF. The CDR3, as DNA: TGTGCCAGCAGTGATTCGACAGTCCCCCCAGAGAAGTACTTC.